This TCR beta chain was captured in a study of T cells after yellow fever vaccination (dated by TCRdb to the late 2010s). The study in broad terms: Libraries from fractions with low cell numbers were prepared with the SMART-Seq v4 Ultra Low Input RNA kit. Blood was collected at multiple timepoints before and after primary and secondary immunization, and bulk PBMC replicates and cell subsets were isolated. Two healthy male donors, one aged 18 to 29 and one aged 30 to 40 years, made up the cohort. To track T-cell clones before and after primary and booster YFV17D yellow fever vaccination, bulk TCR alpha and beta repertoires were sequenced longitudinally.

V trim: 4 bases; J trim: 5 bases; unmatched bases: 10. From cysteine to phenylalanine, the CDR3 is 17 amino acids long. CDR3 DNA is the only sequence kept; it has 51 bases, read in frame from the first base. CDR1 KGHDR and CDR2 SFDVKD are derived from the germline V gene. TCR cDNA was made using 5'RACE template switching, a step that added a universal primer site and unique molecular identifiers. Priming for cDNA synthesis came from both the TCR alpha and TCR beta constant segments. Library amplification used two PCR steps, and the second PCR step added sample barcodes and sequencing adapters. Sequencing of the libraries was done on either Illumina HiSeq 2500 (2x100 bp) or NovaSeq (2x150 bp). The source study handled its data this way. Demultiplexing of reads and collapsing into UMI consensus sequences were performed with MIGEC, and V(D)J alignment was carried out with MiXCR. Vaccine-responding clonotypes were identified with edgeR using replicate PBMC samples, with FDR below 0.01 and a log2 fold change above 5 up to day 15 being required. Each bulk clonotype received a CD4 or CD8 identity based on whether the sequenced CD4 or CD8 repertoire contained that clonotype at higher abundance. Through fastp at Q25 and MiXCR, TCRdb rebuilt clones from the public reads, retaining in-frame beta chains. Entries that share a CDR3 protein sequence are merged under the most common genes and DNA. In this record, the V and J calls reflect TCRdb's handling and not the investigators' own analysis. The sample contains around 500,000 distinct CDR3 sequences, about a fifth of them found a single time. About 17% of the sample is taken by the ten largest.

Results the study describes overall, beyond this receptor: Compared with the primary T-cell response, the secondary T-cell response was weaker but faster, peaking on day 5 rather than day 15. Because abundant contaminating clonotypes from the bulk population could be contained in FACS-sorted repertoires, computational filtering was required. A small share of clonotypes was detected in both CD4 and CD8 compartments, with the overlap likely arising from convergent recombination. After the booster, most of the clones that had expanded following primary vaccination were detected again (roughly 97% of CD4 and around 88% of CD8), which suggests that memory was broadly maintained. Because the study included only a couple of donors, the extent to which the findings can be generalized is limited.

Interpreted using the paper, the treatment or condition label stands for: live attenuated yellow fever vaccine strain. At each blood-draw timepoint, two biological replicates of bulk PBMCs were obtained. A standard Ficoll-Paque protocol was used to isolate PBMCs from peripheral blood. TriZol was used to extract RNA from bulk PBMCs, CD4 and CD8 fractions, and dextramer-positive and dextramer-negative fractions. This clonotype came up a few times. Its cognate antigen has yet to be identified. There are no base qualities to consult, and no much larger clone falls within one base. Sequenced material: PBMCs, taken 21 days after the first yellow fever vaccination. The sequence was obtained from a man between 18 and 35 years old who received the YFV17D yellow fever vaccine. The receptor chain draws on TRBV24-1 and TRBJ1-5; 10 bases in between match TRBD1. Here the CDR3 is given as CATSEPGTGEEDQPQHF. The nucleotides are TGTGCCACCAGTGAGCCTGGGACAGGGGAGGAGGATCAGCCCCAGCATTTT.